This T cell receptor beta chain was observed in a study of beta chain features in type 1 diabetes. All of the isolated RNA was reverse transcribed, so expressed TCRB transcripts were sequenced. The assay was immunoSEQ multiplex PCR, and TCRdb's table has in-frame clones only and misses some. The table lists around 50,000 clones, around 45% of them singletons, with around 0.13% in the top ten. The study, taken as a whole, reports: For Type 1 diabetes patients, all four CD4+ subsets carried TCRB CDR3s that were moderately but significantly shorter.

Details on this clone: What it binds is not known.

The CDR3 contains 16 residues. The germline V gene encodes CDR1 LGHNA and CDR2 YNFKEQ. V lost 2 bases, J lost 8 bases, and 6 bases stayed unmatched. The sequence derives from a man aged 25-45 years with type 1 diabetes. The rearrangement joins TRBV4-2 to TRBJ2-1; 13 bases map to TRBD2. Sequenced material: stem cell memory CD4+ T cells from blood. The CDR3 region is CASSQPGLAGWDEQFF. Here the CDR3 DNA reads TGTGCCAGCAGCCAACCGGGACTAGCGGGATGGGATGAGCAGTTCTTC.